This T cell receptor beta chain was documented in a study of cytomegalovirus exposure and HLA in healthy donors. Across the study: Within the Caucasian-associated ancestry cluster were approximately 77% of the approximately 400 genotyped donors. Study findings and constraints: Listed as cytomegalovirus-associated were 170 or so TCR beta chains. In a later analysis, a missense DCLRE1C variant was linked to TCR beta V- and J-gene trimming.

Donors in the study were healthy people who gave bone marrow. Amplification used 60 Vbeta primers and 13 Jbeta primers. Repertoires were generated with immunoSEQ multiplex PCR, while TCRdb's copy carries only in-frame clones and drops some. This sample's table reports around 140,000 clones. The CDR3 covers 12 residues. Germline lookup yields CDR1 MDHEN and CDR2 SYDVKM. V was shortened by 11 bases and J by 4 bases, with 11 bases between the two germline ends. About this clone itself: Its antigen is still unknown.

This receptor was taken from a man younger than 30 in good health and CMV-seronegative. Sequenced: PBMCs. This rearrangement joins TRBV28 to TRBJ2-2, with a tentative D call TRBD2 (6 bases). CDR3 DNA sequence: TGTGCCGTCGGAGGGGCCACCGGGGAGCTGTTTTTT. Its translation is CAVGGATGELFF.